These 16 T cell receptor beta chains were all obtained from the same sample, sequenced in a study of shared clonotypes between healthy human individuals. Profiled with immunoSEQ multiplex PCR; TCRdb holds only in-frame clones, not every one. The sample consists of approximately 2.5 million clones, under 95% of them appearing once. The sample consisted of naive CD4+ T cells from PBMCs. As to subset: CD45RA+ positively selected. The source is a man younger than 35 in good health. Some clones in this sample may be carry-over from other donors' samples.

V gene TRBV6-5 combines with J gene TRBJ2-7; D gene uncertain. Per germline, CDR1 MNHEY and CDR2 SVGAGI. Trimming removed 0 bases at V and 2 bases at J, with 14 bases between. The length of the CDR3 is 16 residues. CDR3 DNA sequence: TGTGCCAGCAGTTACTCACCCCCCGGCCTAGCCTACGAGCAGTACTTC. This translates into CASSYSPPGLAYEQYF.

V and J are TRBV7-8 and TRBJ1-5; D ambiguous. V was clipped by 5 bases and J by 5 bases, with 10 bases between them. The CDR3 runs to 13 residues. The germline CDR1 and CDR2 sequences are SGHVS and FQNEAQ. DNA of the CDR3: TGTGCCAGCAGCCGAGTGCCCGATCAGCCCCAGCATTTT. Its translation is CASSRVPDQPQHF. The variable domain in full, completed from reference TRBV7-8 and TRBJ1-5, reads GAGVSQSPRYKVAKRGQDVALRCDPISGHVSLFWYQQALGQGPEFLTYFQNEAQLDKSGLPSDRFFAERPEGSVSTLKIQRTQQEDSAVYLCASSRVPDQPQHFGDGTRLSIL.

The chain has TRBV6-4 and TRBJ2-2; 13 nucleotides agree with TRBD2. Germline V CDR1 and CDR2: MRHNA, SNTAGT. CDR3 size: 15 residues. V lost 2 bases, J lost 7 bases, and 1 base stayed unmatched. CDR3 nucleotide sequence: TGTGCCAGCAGTGACAGGACTAGCGGGAGCGGGGAGCTGTTTTTT. It specifies CASSDRTSGSGELFF.

The gene calls are TRBV28 and TRBJ1-3, with D unresolved. Trimming removed 6 bases at V and 0 bases at J, with 6 bases between. Per germline, CDR1 MDHEN and CDR2 SYDVKM. This CDR3 has 13 amino acids. The chain's CDR3 is CASRVISGNTIYF. CDR3 sequence (DNA): TGTGCCAGCAGGGTGATCTCTGGAAACACCATATATTTT.

This clone has just one count. This chain links TRBV2 with TRBJ1-2, with 7 positions matching TRBD1. There are 13 residues in the CDR3. Trimming took 0 bases from V and 8 from J; bases not matched to a gene: 3. CDR1 is SNHLY and CDR2 is FYNNEI in the germline V gene. The CDR3 bases are TGTGCCAGCAGTGAAGCCCGGGACAGAGGCTACACCTTC. This translates into CASSEARDRGYTF.

The rearrangement links TRBV6-5 to TRBJ2-7; weak D call: TRBD2 (7 bases). Germline V CDR1 and CDR2: MNHEY, SVGAGI. V shed 8 bases and J shed 10 bases, with 24 bases lying between them. The CDR3 spans 14 residues. The CDR3 DNA reads TGTGCCAGCTCCCTAACTAAGGGGGGGCTTGCCCAGTACTTC. Its protein product is CASSLTKGGLAQYF.

V and J are TRBV7-9 and TRBJ2-7; D might be TRBD1 or TRBD2, each matching 6 bases. This CDR3 has 15 residues. V lost 5 bases, J lost 6 bases, and 20 bases lay in between. CDR1 is SEHNR and CDR2 is FQNEAQ in the germline V gene (reference sequence). CDR3 in DNA: TGTGCCAGCAGCCCCCAGAGACTAGGGACAACCGAGCAGTACTTC. Translated, it gives CASSPQRLGTTEQYF.

This clone was found once. J is TRBJ1-3 and V is TRBV11-2; D call uncertain. Germline V gives CDR1 SGHAT, CDR2 FQNNGV. This CDR3 comprises 17 residues. The V gene lost 0 bases and the J gene lost 4 bases, with 16 bases spanning the gap. CDR3 coding DNA: TGTGCCAGCAGCTTAGATCCTTTCATGGGCAAGGGAAACACCATATATTTT. Residues: CASSLDPFMGKGNTIYF. Together with reference TRBV11-2 and TRBJ1-3, the CDR3 gives the full variable domain: EAGVAQSPRYKIIEKRQSVAFWCNPISGHATLYWYQQILGQGPKLLIQFQNNGVVDDSQLPKDRFSAERLKGVDSTLKIQPAKLEDSAVYLCASSLDPFMGKGNTIYFGEGSWLTVV.

The CDR3 region is CASSFSGTSGRGSGELFF. CDR3 DNA: TGTGCCAGCAGCTTTTCCGGGACTAGCGGGAGGGGAAGCGGGGAGCTGTTTTTT. V and J are TRBV7-2 and TRBJ2-2, with 16 bases identical to TRBD2. V lost 3 bases and J lost 7; bases outside the gene matches: 8. The germline V gene has CDR1 SGHTA and CDR2 FQGNSA. The CDR3 runs to 18 residues.

A few counts support this clone. The J gene is TRBJ1-5, the V gene TRBV7-6; D unclear. Trimming shortened V by 5 bases and J by 3 bases, and 5 bases separated the two germline ends. The germline V gene encodes CDR1 SGHVS and CDR2 FNYEAQ. This CDR3 contains 12 residues. In DNA form, the CDR3 reads TGTGCCAGCAGCCCCCACAATCAGCCCCAGCATTTT. Encoded protein: CASSPHNQPQHF.

This rearrangement joins TRBV13 to TRBJ2-6; 10 nucleotides line up with TRBD1. V was pared by 6 bases and J by 0 bases, with 2 bases of the junction left unmatched. The CDR3 runs 16 residues. In germline, CDR1 is PRHDT, CDR2 FYEKMQ (reference sequence). The CDR3 sequence is CASRGQGVSGANVLTF. In DNA, the CDR3 is TGTGCCAGCAGAGGACAGGGGGTCTCTGGGGCCAACGTCCTGACTTTC. Full variable domain (remainder filled in from reference TRBV13 and TRBJ2-6): AAGVIQSPRHLIKEKRETATLKCYPIPRHDTVYWYQQGPGQDPQFLISFYEKMQSDKGSIPDRFSAQQFSDYHSELNMSSLELGDSALYFCASRGQGVSGANVLTFGAGSRLTVL.

This clone appeared once. This sequence joins TRBV7-7 and TRBJ2-5; 13 bases fit TRBD2. This CDR3 spans 16 amino acids. CDR1 is SSHAT, CDR2 FNYEAQ, per germline (reference sequence). V gave up 7 bases and J gave up 2 bases; unmatched junction bases: 7. CDR3 residues: CASKGLAGLFQETQYF. CDR3 DNA: TGTGCCAGCAAGGGACTAGCGGGACTTTTTCAAGAGACCCAGTACTTC. Looking up the rest from reference TRBV7-7 and TRBJ2-5 gives the full variable domain: GAGVSQSPRYKVTKRGQDVTLRCDPISSHATLYWYQQALGQGPEFLTYFNYEAQPDKSGLPSDRFSAERPEGSISTLTIQRTEQRDSAMYRCASKGLAGLFQETQYFGPGTRLLVL.

The gene calls are TRBV4-3 and TRBJ1-4; D remains ambiguous. The CDR3 is made up of 13 amino acids. Germline V CDR1 and CDR2: LGHNA, YSLEER. Deletions cut 0 bases from V and 8 bases from J, with 7 bases between. In DNA form, the CDR3 reads TGCGCCAGCAGCCAAGAGTGGTCAGAAAAACTGTTTTTT. It specifies CASSQEWSEKLFF.

This chain joins TRBV4-1 and TRBJ2-5; D is ambiguous. The DNA end is a closer match to TRBJ2-7, so the J assignment may be wrong. The CDR3 consists of 17 residues. Germline assignment: CDR1 MGHRA and CDR2 YSYEKL. The CDR3 reads CASSQAPGEPPVYEQYF. The CDR3 coding sequence is TGCGCCAGCAGCCAAGCCCCTGGGGAACCCCCCGTCTACGAGCAGTACTTC.

On this clone: Different DNA sequences within this sample yield the same CDR3. This chain joins TRBV11-2 and TRBJ2-7; tentatively, D is TRBD1 (6 bases). Trimming pared 1 base from V and 3 bases from J, leaving 13 bases between. Germline CDR1 SGHAT, CDR2 FQNNGV. CDR3 length equals 15 residues. The chain's CDR3 is CASSLGPGTNYEQYF. For the CDR3, the DNA is TGTGCCAGCAGCTTAGGACCCGGGACAAACTACGAGCAGTACTTC.

The J gene is TRBJ1-2, the V gene TRBV28, with D unresolved. The germline V gene encodes CDR1 MDHEN and CDR2 SYDVKM. V lost 6 bases, J lost 3 bases, and 8 bases lay in between. This CDR3 contains 12 residues. The CDR3 DNA sequence: TGTGCCAGCAGCCCCCAGGACTATGGCTACACCTTC. Translating it yields CASSPQDYGYTF.